This T cell receptor beta chain stems from a study of technical replicates of blood from several donors. Only in-frame clones appear in the TCRdb table, and some are missing; sequencing was by immunoSEQ multiplex PCR. The table shows some 77,000 clones, with 85% to 95% occurring only once. Germline V gene sequence: CDR1 MNHEY, CDR2 SMNVEV (reference sequence). This CDR3 spans 15 amino acids. The V end lost 5 bases, the J end lost 2 bases, and 15 bases lay between the germline ends. Input material: T cells isolated from PBMCs. The genes are TRBV27 and TRBJ1-1; D not certain. The source of this sequence is a human donor in good health. The CDR3 nucleotides read TGTGCCAGCAGTCCCCACGGCGGGCTCAACACTGAAGCTTTCTTT. As protein: CASSPHGGLNTEAFF.